This T cell receptor (beta chain) was obtained from a study of blood T cell repertoires in COVID-19. The participants were between 18 and 89 years old and came from some 23 US areas. Participants reported their clinical history, and cohort assignment relied on those reports. Some clones are missing from TCRdb's copy, which holds only in-frame ones; the method was immunoSEQ multiplex PCR. The data show some 170,000 clones, about 79% seen once. This CDR3 is built from 14 residues. Trimming removed 7 bases from V and 10 bases from J, with 21 bases in between. Germline CDR1 is SGHRS and CDR2 is YFSETQ. The gene calls are TRBV5-1 and TRBJ2-1, with a weak D call TRBD1 (5 bases). Sequenced material: PBMCs or T cells enriched from blood (not recorded which). The sequence derives from a man in his forties or fifties who had recovered from COVID-19. CDR3 amino acids: CASHYDRQGTEQFF. As DNA, the CDR3 is TGCGCCAGCCACTACGACCGGCAGGGTACCGAGCAGTTCTTC.